This is a list of T cell receptor beta chains from one sample in a study of cytomegalovirus exposure and HLA in healthy donors. TCRdb's copy holds only in-frame clones and misses some; the assay was immunoSEQ multiplex PCR. The sample yields under 250,000 clones, over 65% seen once. Sequencing used PBMCs. All receptors derive from a man between 18 and 35 years old in good health and CMV-seronegative. Each CDR3 is given with its conserved first and last residue. Each record gives: V gene, J gene, CDR3 protein.

TRBV4-1	TRBJ1-2	CASSQPPGGSGYGYTF
TRBV6-5	TRBJ2-3	CASSFGGPGDTQYF
TRBV6-1	TRBJ2-2	CASSAPPGKAGELFF
TRBV2	TRBJ2-2	CASSAPTLAGGLGELFF
TRBV19	TRBJ1-4	CASSIEAPEKLFF
TRBV7-3	TRBJ1-5	CASSWTGGGNQPQHF
TRBV9	TRBJ2-1	CASSPGQEQFF
TRBV6-5	TRBJ2-7	CASSYRTSNHEQYF
TRBV27	TRBJ2-7	CASSLSRSRPEQYF
TRBV5-8	TRBJ2-3	CASSSGQGNTDTQYF
TRBV5-6	TRBJ1-2	CASRSSGGGYTF
TRBV7-9	TRBJ2-7	CSSSQTLLTGKGTYEQYF
TRBV1	TRBJ2-1	CTSSQDRGQREGHEQFF
TRBV4-1	TRBJ1-1	CASSLTASNTEAFF
TRBV28	TRBJ2-5	CASSFLGRGQETQYF
TRBV6-1	TRBJ1-5	CASMTDYSNQPQHF
TRBV25-1	TRBJ2-3	CASSGRVSTDTQYF
TRBV6-5	TRBJ1-1	CASSYSAGAMYTEAFF
TRBV30	TRBJ2-7	CAWSGGRVYEQYF
TRBV9	TRBJ2-2	CASSVGGSQTGELFF